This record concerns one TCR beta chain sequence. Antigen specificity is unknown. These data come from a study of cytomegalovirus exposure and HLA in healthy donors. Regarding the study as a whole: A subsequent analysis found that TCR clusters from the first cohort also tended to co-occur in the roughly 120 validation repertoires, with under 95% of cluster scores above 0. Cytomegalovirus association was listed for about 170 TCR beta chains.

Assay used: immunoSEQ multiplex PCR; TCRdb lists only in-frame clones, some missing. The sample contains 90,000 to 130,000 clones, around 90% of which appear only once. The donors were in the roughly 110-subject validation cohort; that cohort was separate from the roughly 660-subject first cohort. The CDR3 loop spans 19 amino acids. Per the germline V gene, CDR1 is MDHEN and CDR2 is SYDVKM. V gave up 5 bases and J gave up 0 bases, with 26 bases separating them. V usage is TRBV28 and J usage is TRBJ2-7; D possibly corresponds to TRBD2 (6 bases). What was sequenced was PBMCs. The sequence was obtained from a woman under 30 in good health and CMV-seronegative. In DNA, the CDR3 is TGTGCCAGCAGTACTCCCGCCGCGAGGGACTCTTTTCTCTCCTACGAGCAGTACTTC. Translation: CASSTPAARDSFLSYEQYF.